The T cell receptor beta chain described here comes from a study of cytomegalovirus exposure and HLA in healthy donors. About the research overall: Genotyping of 300 to 450 donors showed that about 83% belonged to the Caucasian-associated ancestry cluster.

Notes on this clone: Its specificity is not known.

With 3 bases clipped from V and 3 bases from J, the junction kept 7 bases outside the gene matches. CDR3 size: 16 residues. Per the germline V gene, CDR1 is WSHSY and CDR2 is SAAADI. In the PCR, 60 Vbeta and 13 Jbeta primers were used. Profiled with immunoSEQ multiplex PCR; TCRdb holds only in-frame clones, not every one. The repertoire holds about 250,000 clones, approximately 84% seen once, with roughly 0.24% in the top ten. Study outcomes and limitations: Over 150 TCR beta chains were listed as cytomegalovirus-associated.

The chain recombines TRBV10-2 with TRBJ2-5; 10 positions match TRBD2. Sequencing was carried out using PBMCs. This clonotype was sampled from a girl aged 2 to 10 in good health and CMV-seronegative. The CDR3 coding sequence is TGCGCCAGCAGTGAAAGAGCGGGGGGGCAGAAAGAGACCCAGTACTTC. Encoded protein: CASSERAGGQKETQYF.